A single sample gave rise to the 23 T cell receptor beta chains below, sequenced in a study of long-term antiretroviral therapy in people with HIV. Investigators performed immunoSEQ version v3.0 at survey level. TCRdb's table, derived via immunoSEQ multiplex PCR, lists solely in-frame clones and lacks some. The data contain tens of thousands of clones, around nine tenths of them singletons. Sequenced here: unsorted PBMCs, sampled roughly 5 years before starting antiretroviral therapy. The source of these receptors is a man aged 45-65 years with HIV.

This chain links TRBV19 with TRBJ1-3, with TRBD1 as a possible D gene (5 bases). There are 15 residues in the CDR3. Trimming took 9 bases from V and 0 from J, leaving 15 bases between them. Germline V lookup: CDR1 LNHDA, CDR2 SQIVND (reference sequence). In DNA, the CDR3 is TGTGCCAGCGCACCCGACAGTTCCTCTGGAAACACCATATATTTT. This encodes CASAPDSSSGNTIYF.

This chain joins TRBV6-4 and TRBJ2-1, with 7 bases fitting TRBD1. CDR1 is MRHNA, CDR2 SNTAGT, per germline. The CDR3 is 15 residues long. V lost 5 bases and J lost 2; bases outside the gene matches: 6. The CDR3 bases are TGTGCCAGCAGTAGTAACAGGGGACCCTACAATGAGCAGTTCTTC. Translation: CASSSNRGPYNEQFF.

The V and J genes are TRBV5-1 and TRBJ2-3; 10 bases are a match to TRBD1. CDR1 is SGHRS and CDR2 is YFSETQ in the germline V gene. The CDR3 extends over 14 amino acids. After removal of 2 bases from V and 5 bases from J, the junction contained 2 bases not matched to a gene. CDR3 nucleotide sequence: TGCGCCAGCAGCTTTGGACAGGGGGTAGATACGCAGTATTTT. This encodes CASSFGQGVDTQYF. Together with reference TRBV5-1 and TRBJ2-3, the CDR3 gives the full variable domain: KAGVTQTPRYLIKTRGQQVTLSCSPISGHRSVSWYQQTPGQGLQFLFEYFSETQRNKGNFPGRFSGRQFSNSRSEMNVSTLELGDSALYLCASSFGQGVDTQYFGPGTRLTVL.

The V and J genes are TRBV6-6 and TRBJ1-4; no clear D. There are 16 residues in the CDR3. The ends were cut back, 0 bases at V and 4 bases at J, with 12 bases in the middle. The V gene's germline CDR1 is MNHNY and CDR2 SVGAGI (reference sequence). The CDR3 bases are TGTGCCAGCAGTTACTCCCGGACGGCGTATAATGAAAAACTGTTTTTT. This translates into CASSYSRTAYNEKLFF.

V gene TRBV28 combines with J gene TRBJ2-7; 9 bases map to TRBD1. The germline V gene encodes CDR1 MDHEN and CDR2 SYDVKM. This CDR3 region has 15 residues. The V segment lost 7 bases and the J segment 3 bases; nucleotides outside the gene matches: 10. The CDR3 DNA sequence: TGTGCCAGCACCTCAAGGACAGGGGACGTCTACGAGCAGTACTTC. Amino acids: CASTSRTGDVYEQYF.

The chain links TRBV11-1 to TRBJ2-1; the match to TRBD2 covers 7 bases. V shed 3 bases, J shed 8 bases, and the junction held 16 bases outside the gene matches. The germline V gene encodes CDR1 SGHAT and CDR2 FQDESV (reference sequence). The CDR3 spans 17 residues. The CDR3: CASSFGSPFAGVYEQFF. In nucleotides, the CDR3 is TGTGCCAGCAGCTTCGGTTCGCCATTTGCGGGAGTCTATGAGCAGTTCTTC. Supplemented by reference TRBV11-1 and TRBJ2-1, the full variable domain reads EAEVAQSPRYKITEKSQAVAFWCDPISGHATLYWYRQILGQGPELLVQFQDESVVDDSQLPKDRFSAERLKGVDSTLKIQPAELGDSAMYLCASSFGSPFAGVYEQFFGPGTRLTVL.

V is TRBV7-9 and J is TRBJ2-5, with 8 bases lining up with TRBD2. Trimming cost V 5 bases and J 4 bases; bases outside gene matches: 6. CDR1 SEHNR and CDR2 FQNEAQ come from the germline V gene (reference sequence). The CDR3 has 14 amino acids. The CDR3 DNA follows: TGTGCCAGCAGCCCCCGCGGGGGGAGAGAGACCCAGTACTTC. Its translation: CASSPRGGRETQYF.

This chain connects TRBV11-3 to TRBJ1-3; no clear D gene. V lost 2 bases and J 10 bases, leaving 12 bases between the germline ends. Germline V gene lookup returns CDR1 SGHNT and CDR2 YENEEA. The length of the CDR3 is 13 residues. CDR3 residues: CASSLRPSGTIYF. The CDR3 DNA follows: TGTGCCAGCAGCTTACGACCGTCCGGGACCATATATTTT.

This CDR3 is CASRVGATNTGELFF. In nucleotides, the CDR3 is TGCGCCAGCAGGGTAGGGGCCACGAACACCGGGGAGCTGTTTTTT. The chain carries TRBV5-1 and TRBJ2-2, with D tentatively TRBD1 (5 bases). The CDR3 extends over 15 amino acids. Germline assignment: CDR1 SGHRS and CDR2 YFSETQ. Trimming stripped 5 bases from V and 0 bases from J, with 11 bases between. Combining the CDR3 with reference TRBV5-1 and TRBJ2-2 gives the whole variable domain KAGVTQTPRYLIKTRGQQVTLSCSPISGHRSVSWYQQTPGQGLQFLFEYFSETQRNKGNFPGRFSGRQFSNSRSEMNVSTLELGDSALYLCASRVGATNTGELFFGEGSRLTVL.

V gene TRBV18 combines with J gene TRBJ1-5; 7 nucleotides line up with TRBD1. The junction had 1 base not matched to a gene; V was cut back by 4 bases and J by 4 bases. CDR3 length: 13 residues. The V gene's germline CDR1 is KGHSH and CDR2 LQKENI. The DNA of the CDR3 is TGTGCCAGCTCACAGGGGGCTAATCAGCCCCAGCATTTT. Protein product: CASSQGANQPQHF.

The genes are TRBV7-6 and TRBJ2-2; D possibly corresponds to TRBD1 (5 bases). Per the germline V gene, CDR1 is SGHVS and CDR2 is FNYEAQ. Trimming left V 5 bases short and J 1 base short, with 17 bases between. CDR3 length: 17 amino acids. CDR3 sequence reads: CASSLPKQELNTGELFF. The DNA of the CDR3 is TGTGCCAGCAGCCTACCAAAACAGGAATTGAACACCGGGGAGCTGTTTTTT.

This chain uses TRBV11-2 with TRBJ2-3; weak D call: TRBD1 (6 bases). This CDR3 is built from 16 residues. Germline CDR1 is SGHAT and CDR2 is FQNNGV. Trimming stripped 0 bases from V and 1 base from J, with 11 bases between. The CDR3 sequence is CASSLDLGAGTDTQYF. The CDR3 nucleotides are TGTGCCAGCAGCTTAGATCTGGGGGCCGGCACAGATACGCAGTATTTT.

The rearrangement links TRBV7-2 to TRBJ1-4; possible D gene TRBD1, 5 bases. Germline V CDR1 and CDR2: SGHTA, FQGNSA. Between the trimmed V and J ends, which lost 4 bases and 7 bases, there was a span of 16 bases. The length of the CDR3 is 15 residues. CDR3 sequence: CASSSGVGRFEKLFF. In DNA form, the CDR3 reads TGTGCCAGCAGCTCGGGGGTGGGTAGGTTTGAAAAACTGTTTTTT.

This chain joins TRBV13 and TRBJ2-7; 9 nucleotides agree with TRBD1. V lost 5 bases, J lost 2 bases, and 7 bases stayed unmatched. This CDR3 region has 15 residues. Germline CDR1 PRHDT, CDR2 FYEKMQ (reference sequence). The CDR3 bases are TGTGCCAGCAGCCCCGGGACAGGGAGTCCCTACGAGCAGTACTTC. Translating gives CASSPGTGSPYEQYF.

The chain couples TRBV18 to TRBJ2-1; weak D call: TRBD1 (5 bases). The CDR3 contains 15 residues. The V gene's germline CDR1 is KGHSH and CDR2 LQKENI. V lost 3 bases and J 8 bases, leaving 17 bases between the germline ends. CDR3 DNA sequence: TGTGCCAGCTCACCGGCCAGGGTCATTGTAGATGAGCAGTTCTTC. This codes for CASSPARVIVDEQFF. Based on the CDR3 plus reference TRBV18 and TRBJ2-1, the full variable domain is NAGVMQNPRHLVRRRGQEARLRCSPMKGHSHVYWYRQLPEEGLKFMVYLQKENIIDESGMPKERFSAEFPKEGPSILRIQQVVRGDSAAYFCASSPARVIVDEQFFGPGTRLTVL.

The table lists this clone with a few counts. This chain joins TRBV6-1 and TRBJ1-1; D is undetermined. V was cut by 3 bases and J by 4 bases, with 12 bases left in between. The CDR3 contains 14 residues. Germline lookup yields CDR1 MNHNS and CDR2 SASEGT. CDR3 loop: CASSDFTSGTEAFF. The CDR3, as DNA: TGTGCCAGCAGTGATTTTACGTCGGGCACTGAAGCTTTCTTT.

The chain joins TRBV7-9 to TRBJ1-5, with D uncertain. Germline V gives CDR1 SEHNR, CDR2 FQNEAQ (reference sequence). This CDR3 is 15 amino acids long. The V end lost 5 bases, the J end lost 0 bases, and 11 bases lay between the germline ends. The CDR3 DNA is TGTGCCAGCAGCCTCTTCCGGGATAGCAATCAGCCCCAGCATTTT. Its protein product is CASSLFRDSNQPQHF.

V is TRBV20-1 and J is TRBJ2-4, with 10 bases lining up with TRBD1. The germline CDR1 and CDR2 sequences are DFQATT and SNEGSKA (reference sequence). V shed 6 bases and J 7 bases; nucleotides not matched to a gene: 0. The length of the CDR3 is 11 residues. CDR3 in amino acids: CSADRGNIQYF. The CDR3, as DNA: TGCAGTGCGGACAGGGGGAACATTCAGTACTTC.

The chain combines TRBV15 with TRBJ1-2; 10 bases map to TRBD1. The germline gives CDR1 LNHNV, CDR2 YYDKDF (reference sequence). The junction had 9 bases not matched to a gene; V was cut back by 1 base and J by 10 bases. CDR3 size: 15 residues. The CDR3, as DNA: TGTGCCACCAGCAGAGTTTCCCGACAGGGGGCGGACTACACCTTC. Translating gives CATSRVSRQGADYTF.

This chain uses TRBV5-1 with TRBJ1-5, with unresolved D. CDR1 and CDR2 from the germline V gene are SGHRS and YFSETQ. V was shortened by 0 bases and J by 2 bases, with 27 bases between the two germline ends. This CDR3 is 21 amino acids long. The CDR3 bases are TGCGCCAGCAGCTTGGTACCATTTCGGGCCACAACGGGGATACGCAATCAGCCCCAGCATTTT. Translating it yields CASSLVPFRATTGIRNQPQHF.

The V gene is TRBV7-2, the J gene TRBJ2-7, with unresolved D. The V end lost 5 bases, the J end lost 4 bases, and 15 bases lay between the germline ends. The CDR3 runs 14 residues. Germline CDR1 is SGHTA and CDR2 is FQGNSA. The CDR3 here is CASSPDLLGYEQYF. The CDR3 DNA reads TGTGCCAGCAGCCCCGACCTGTTAGGATACGAGCAGTACTTC.

The chain employs TRBV9 and TRBJ1-5, with D maybe TRBD1 (5 bases). V was cut by 3 bases and J by 6 bases, with 16 bases left in between. Germline CDR1 SGDLS, CDR2 YYNGEE. This CDR3 region has 15 residues. CDR3 loop: CASSEGGQGGQPQHF. The CDR3 DNA follows: TGTGCCAGCAGCGAAGGCGGGCAGGGCGGTCAGCCCCAGCATTTT.

The V gene is TRBV27, the J gene TRBJ2-2; 14 positions match TRBD2. V shed 6 bases, J shed 6 bases, and the junction held 6 bases outside the gene matches. CDR3 length: 16 residues. The germline V gene encodes CDR1 MNHEY and CDR2 SMNVEV (reference sequence). The CDR3 sequence: CASRTSGGARAGELFF. The DNA of the CDR3 is TGTGCCAGCAGGACTAGCGGGGGGGCCCGGGCCGGGGAGCTGTTTTTT.